This is a list of T cell receptor beta chains from one sample in a study of blood T cell repertoires in COVID-19. TCRdb's table, derived via immunoSEQ multiplex PCR, lists solely in-frame clones and lacks some. The repertoire has just over 250,000 clones, over 70% of them found once; the top ten carry approximately 10%. Source material: peripheral blood. Source of these receptors: a woman in her seventies with COVID-19, enrolled during active disease. The CDR3 runs from the conserved cysteine through the conserved F or W. The D gene is left open where the match is weak. A clone size is listed for some rows: how often the clone was seen (once, few, many), or a class if it is expanded.

v_call	clone_size	j_call	d_call	cdr3_aa	cdr3_nt
TRBV6-5	-	TRBJ1-5	TRBD1	CASSLTGGDQPQHF	TGTGCCAGCAGTTTGACAGGGGGGGATCAGCCCCAGCATTTT
TRBV19	once	TRBJ2-7	TRBD1	CARHRGRLYEQYF	TGTGCCAGGCACAGGGGGCGGCTTTACGAGCAGTACTTC
TRBV6-5	-	TRBJ2-3	TRBD2	CACSPAGEVDTQYF	TGTGCCTGCTCCCCAGCGGGAGAGGTAGATACGCAGTATTTT
TRBV24-1	-	TRBJ2-3	TRBD2	CATSVPSGSSTDTQYF	TGTGCCACCAGTGTGCCTAGCGGTTCTAGCACAGATACGCAGTATTTT
TRBV30	-	TRBJ2-7	-	CAWSLGSYEQYF	TGTGCCTGGAGCCTAGGTTCCTACGAGCAGTACTTC
TRBV6-6	-	TRBJ1-1	TRBD1	CASIPRGAGTEAFF	TGTGCCAGCATCCCCAGGGGGGCGGGCACTGAAGCTTTCTTT
TRBV28	-	TRBJ2-3	TRBD1	CASSSGQGVDTQYF	TGTGCCAGCAGTTCAGGACAGGGTGTGGATACGCAGTATTTT
TRBV19	-	TRBJ2-1	-	CASSISGIAYNEQFF	TGTGCCAGTAGTATATCCGGGATCGCCTACAATGAGCAGTTCTTC
TRBV5-6	-	TRBJ2-7	-	CASSHGAPRGFEQYF	TGTGCCAGCAGCCATGGCGCCCCTAGGGGGTTCGAGCAGTACTTC
TRBV30	-	TRBJ1-1	TRBD1	CAWSVPGQGRGTEAFF	TGTGCCTGGAGCGTTCCGGGACAGGGAAGGGGCACTGAAGCTTTCTTT
TRBV7-3	-	TRBJ2-4	TRBD1	CASSWDRGNIQYF	TGTGCCAGCAGCTGGGACAGGGGGAACATTCAGTACTTC
TRBV5-8	once	TRBJ2-5	-	CASSFYGGETQYF	TGTGCCAGCAGCTTTTACGGGGGAGAGACCCAGTACTTC
TRBV24-1	-	TRBJ1-2	-	CAAGGNNYGYTF	TGTGCCGCGGGTGGTAATAACTATGGCTACACCTTC
TRBV21-1	-	TRBJ1-5	-	CASSITGRGGEGSNQPQHF	TGTGCCAGCAGCATAACTGGACGAGGTGGGGAGGGGAGCAATCAGCCCCAGCATTTT
TRBV30	-	TRBJ1-2	TRBD1	CAWSPGTGTSQADYGYTF	TGTGCCTGGAGTCCCGGGACAGGTACGTCCCAGGCTGACTATGGCTACACCTTC
TRBV10-3	-	TRBJ1-6	TRBD1	CAISPRQGSYNSPLHF	TGTGCCATCTCCCCCCGACAGGGCTCCTATAATTCACCCCTCCACTTT
TRBV20-1	once	TRBJ2-5	-	CSASSEETQYF	TGCAGTGCTAGTTCTGAGGAGACCCAGTACTTC
TRBV5-1	-	TRBJ2-7	TRBD1	CASSPDRGGYEQYF	TGCGCCAGCAGCCCGGACAGGGGAGGCTACGAGCAGTACTTC
TRBV13	-	TRBJ2-5	TRBD1	CASSRNRGRGTQYF	TGTGCCAGCAGCCGAAACAGGGGTCGCGGGACCCAGTACTTC
TRBV24-1	-	TRBJ1-2	-	CATSDSPVRGYTF	TGTGCCACCAGTGATTCTCCAGTCAGAGGCTACACCTTC
TRBV7-2	-	TRBJ2-1	-	CASSLAKGGILYNEQFF	TGTGCCAGCAGCTTAGCCAAGGGCGGGATTCTATACAATGAGCAGTTCTTC
TRBV2	-	TRBJ1-1	-	CASSRRVDTEAFF	TGTGCCAGCAGTCGCAGGGTGGACACTGAAGCTTTCTTT
TRBV4-1	-	TRBJ1-2	TRBD1	CASSRGDRGLHGYTF	TGCGCCAGCAGCCGAGGGGACAGGGGGCTACATGGCTACACCTTC
TRBV24-1	once	TRBJ2-5	TRBD2	CATKQLRTSASQETQYF	TGTGCCACCAAACAGTTAAGGACTAGCGCATCCCAAGAGACCCAGTACTTC
TRBV7-2	-	TRBJ2-3	TRBD1	CASRDGQVQDTQYF	TGTGCCAGCCGAGATGGACAGGTGCAAGATACGCAGTATTTT
TRBV5-6	-	TRBJ1-3	-	CASSLLQGSGNTIYF	TGTGCCAGCAGCTTGCTTCAGGGCTCTGGAAACACCATATATTTT
TRBV20-1	few	TRBJ1-2	-	CSASEGVGYTF	TGCAGTGCTAGTGAAGGGGTAGGCTACACCTTC
TRBV5-1	-	TRBJ2-2	-	CASSPRTSSGTGELFF	TGCGCCAGCAGCCCCCGAACTAGCTCTGGGACCGGGGAGCTGTTTTTT
TRBV7-5	-	TRBJ2-2	-	CARSFPYSPRELFF	TGTGCCAGAAGCTTTCCTTACTCTCCCAGGGAGCTGTTTTTT
TRBV29-1	-	TRBJ2-3	-	CSSEPRGTDTQYF	TGCAGCTCAGAGCCCCGGGGAACAGATACGCAGTATTTT
TRBV16	-	TRBJ1-4	-	CASSPHGGVDEKLFF	TGTGCCAGCAGCCCCCATGGGGGGGTGGACGAAAAACTGTTTTTT
TRBV11-3	-	TRBJ2-7	TRBD2	CASSFSSGISYEQYF	TGTGCCAGCAGCTTTTCTAGCGGGATCTCCTACGAGCAGTACTTC
TRBV19	-	TRBJ2-7	TRBD2	CASSTAGLVYEQYF	TGTGCCAGTAGTACCGCGGGACTAGTCTACGAGCAGTACTTC
TRBV9	once	TRBJ2-2	-	CASTRGGAVTTGELFF	TGTGCCAGCACCCGGGGTGGAGCGGTAACCACCGGGGAGCTGTTTTTT
TRBV2	few	TRBJ2-1	TRBD2	CASQTSGRGDEQFF	TGTGCCAGCCAGACTAGCGGGAGGGGCGATGAGCAGTTCTTC
TRBV7-8	-	TRBJ1-3	-	CASSLSTGSGNTIYF	TGTGCCAGCAGCTTAAGCACAGGCTCTGGAAACACCATATATTTT
TRBV11-1	-	TRBJ2-7	-	CASSQGQSSSYEQYF	TGTGCCAGCAGCCAAGGACAGTCTTCCTCCTACGAGCAGTACTTC